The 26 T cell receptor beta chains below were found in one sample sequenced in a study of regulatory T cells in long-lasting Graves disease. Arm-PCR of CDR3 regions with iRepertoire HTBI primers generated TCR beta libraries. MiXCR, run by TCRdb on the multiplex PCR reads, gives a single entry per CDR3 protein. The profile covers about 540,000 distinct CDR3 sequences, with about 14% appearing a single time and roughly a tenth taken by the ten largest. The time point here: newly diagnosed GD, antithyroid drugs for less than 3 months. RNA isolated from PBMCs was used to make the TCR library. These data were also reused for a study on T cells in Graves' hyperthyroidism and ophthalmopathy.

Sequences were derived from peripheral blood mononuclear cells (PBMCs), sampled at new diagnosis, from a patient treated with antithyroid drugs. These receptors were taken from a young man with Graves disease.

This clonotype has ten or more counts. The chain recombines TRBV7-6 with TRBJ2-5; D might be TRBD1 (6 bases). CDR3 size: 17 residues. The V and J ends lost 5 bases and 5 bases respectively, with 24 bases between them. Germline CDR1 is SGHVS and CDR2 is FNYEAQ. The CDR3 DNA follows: TGTGCCAGCAGCCCACAGCTGGGACAACCACTGGGTGAGACCCAGTACTTC. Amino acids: CASSPQLGQPLGETQYF.

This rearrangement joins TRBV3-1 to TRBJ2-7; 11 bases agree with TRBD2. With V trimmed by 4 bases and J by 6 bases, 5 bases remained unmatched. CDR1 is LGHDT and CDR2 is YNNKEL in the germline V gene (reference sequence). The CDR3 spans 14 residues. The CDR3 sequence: CASSPPGLAAEQYF. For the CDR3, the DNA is TGTGCCAGCAGCCCACCGGGACTAGCGGCCGAGCAGTACTTC.

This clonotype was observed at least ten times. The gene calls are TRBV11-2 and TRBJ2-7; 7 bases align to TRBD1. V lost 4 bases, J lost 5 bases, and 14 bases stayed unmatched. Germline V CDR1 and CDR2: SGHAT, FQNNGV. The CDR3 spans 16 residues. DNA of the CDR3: TGTGCCAGCAGCTCCAAAGACAGGGCGGAGGAAAACGAGCAGTACTTC. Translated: CASSSKDRAEENEQYF.

The CDR3 sequence is CSAHPQVFSSYNEQFF. The DNA for the CDR3 is TGCAGTGCGCACCCTCAGGTTTTTAGCTCCTACAATGAGCAGTTCTTC. V and J are TRBV20-1 and TRBJ2-1; unclear D gene. V was shortened by 6 bases and J by 0 bases, with 18 bases between the two germline ends. Per germline, CDR1 DFQATT and CDR2 SNEGSKA (reference sequence). The length of the CDR3 is 16 residues.

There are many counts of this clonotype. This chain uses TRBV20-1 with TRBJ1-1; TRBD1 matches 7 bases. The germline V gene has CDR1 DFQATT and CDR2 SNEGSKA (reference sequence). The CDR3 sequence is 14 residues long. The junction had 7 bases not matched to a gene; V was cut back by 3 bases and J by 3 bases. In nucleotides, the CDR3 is TGCAGTGCTAGCACCCCTGACAGGGACACTGAAGCTTTCTTT. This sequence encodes CSASTPDRDTEAFF.

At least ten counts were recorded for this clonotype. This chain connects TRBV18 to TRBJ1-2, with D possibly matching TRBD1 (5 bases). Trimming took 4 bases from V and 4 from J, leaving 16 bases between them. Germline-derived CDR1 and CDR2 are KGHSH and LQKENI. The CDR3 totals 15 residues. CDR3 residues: CASSQAGGRRYGYTF. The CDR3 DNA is TGTGCCAGCTCACAAGCGGGGGGACGTCGCTATGGCTACACCTTC.

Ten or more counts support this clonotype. The CDR3 here is CASSRERRAEAFF. DNA of the CDR3: TGTGCCAGTAGCCGGGAAAGACGCGCTGAAGCTTTCTTT. The genes are TRBV19 and TRBJ1-1; D gene ambiguous. CDR3 size: 13 residues. Trimming took 6 bases from V and 6 from J, leaving 14 bases between them. Germline V gene data show CDR1 as LNHDA and CDR2 as SQIVND (reference sequence).

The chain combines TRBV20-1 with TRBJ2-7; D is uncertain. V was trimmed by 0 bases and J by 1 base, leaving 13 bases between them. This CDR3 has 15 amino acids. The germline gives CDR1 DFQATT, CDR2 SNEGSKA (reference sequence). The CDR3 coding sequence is TGCAGTGCTAGAGATCCCCTACAGCCGTCCTACGAGCAGTACTTC. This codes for CSARDPLQPSYEQYF.

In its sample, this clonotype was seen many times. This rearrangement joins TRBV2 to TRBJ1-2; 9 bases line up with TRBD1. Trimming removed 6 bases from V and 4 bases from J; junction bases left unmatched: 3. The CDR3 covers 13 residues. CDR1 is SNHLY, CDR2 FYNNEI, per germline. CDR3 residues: CASRATGGYGYTF. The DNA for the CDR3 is TGTGCCAGCAGGGCGACAGGGGGCTATGGCTACACCTTC.

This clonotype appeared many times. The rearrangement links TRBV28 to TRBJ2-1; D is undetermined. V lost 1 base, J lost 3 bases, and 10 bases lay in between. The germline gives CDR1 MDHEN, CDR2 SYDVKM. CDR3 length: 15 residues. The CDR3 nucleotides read TGTGCCAGCAGTTTATATCGTAGGAGCTACAATGAGCAGTTCTTC. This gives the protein CASSLYRRSYNEQFF.

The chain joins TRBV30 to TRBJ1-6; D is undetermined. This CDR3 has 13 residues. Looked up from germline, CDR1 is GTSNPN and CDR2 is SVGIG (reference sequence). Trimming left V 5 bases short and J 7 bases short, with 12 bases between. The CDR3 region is CAWVRPLNSPLHF. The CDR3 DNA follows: TGTGCCTGGGTTCGGCCGTTGAATTCACCCCTCCACTTT.

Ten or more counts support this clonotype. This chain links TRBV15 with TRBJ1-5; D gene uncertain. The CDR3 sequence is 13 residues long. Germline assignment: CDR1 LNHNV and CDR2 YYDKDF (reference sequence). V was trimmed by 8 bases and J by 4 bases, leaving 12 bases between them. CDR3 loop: CATDPEGNQPQHF. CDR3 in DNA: TGTGCCACCGACCCGGAGGGAAATCAGCCCCAGCATTTT.

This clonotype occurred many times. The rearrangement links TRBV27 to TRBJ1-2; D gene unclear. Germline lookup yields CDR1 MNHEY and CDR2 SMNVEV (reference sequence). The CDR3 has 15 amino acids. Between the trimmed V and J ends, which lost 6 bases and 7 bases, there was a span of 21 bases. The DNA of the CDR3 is TGTGCCAGCAGGCCATTCTCCCAGAGTTTACTTGGCTACACCTTC. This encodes CASRPFSQSLLGYTF.

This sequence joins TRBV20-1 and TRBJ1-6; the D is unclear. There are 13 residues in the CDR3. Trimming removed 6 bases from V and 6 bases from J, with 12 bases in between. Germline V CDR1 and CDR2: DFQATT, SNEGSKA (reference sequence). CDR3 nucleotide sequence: TGCAGTGCCAGCAGGCAGATTAATTCACCCCTCCACTTT. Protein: CSASRQINSPLHF.

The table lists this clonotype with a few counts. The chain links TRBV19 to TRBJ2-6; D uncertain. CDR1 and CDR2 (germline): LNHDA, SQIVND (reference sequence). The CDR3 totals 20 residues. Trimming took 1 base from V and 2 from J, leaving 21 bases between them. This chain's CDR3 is CASSIVRVFSISTGANVLTF. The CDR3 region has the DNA TGTGCCAGTAGTATAGTTAGGGTATTCTCGATTTCCACTGGGGCCAACGTCCTGACTTTC.

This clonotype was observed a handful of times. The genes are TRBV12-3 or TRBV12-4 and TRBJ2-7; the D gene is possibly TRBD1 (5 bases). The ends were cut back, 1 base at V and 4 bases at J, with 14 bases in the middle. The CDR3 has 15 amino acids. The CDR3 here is CASSLGLLSGYEQYF. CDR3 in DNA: TGTGCCAGCAGTTTAGGTCTATTATCAGGGTACGAGCAGTACTTC.

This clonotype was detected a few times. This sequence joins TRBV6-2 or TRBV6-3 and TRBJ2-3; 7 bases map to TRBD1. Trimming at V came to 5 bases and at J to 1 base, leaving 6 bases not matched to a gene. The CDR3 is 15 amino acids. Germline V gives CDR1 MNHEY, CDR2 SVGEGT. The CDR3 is CASSEQGWGTDTQYF. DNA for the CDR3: TGTGCCAGCAGTGAACAGGGGTGGGGCACAGATACGCAGTATTTT.

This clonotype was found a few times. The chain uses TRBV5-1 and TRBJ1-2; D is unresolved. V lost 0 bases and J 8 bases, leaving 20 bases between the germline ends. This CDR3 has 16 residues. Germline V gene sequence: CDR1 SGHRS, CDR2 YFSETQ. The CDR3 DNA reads TGCGCCAGCAGCTTGGTCCAGCCGGGCGACCTGAGGGGCTACACCTTC. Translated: CASSLVQPGDLRGYTF. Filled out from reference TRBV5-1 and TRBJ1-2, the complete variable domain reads KAGVTQTPRYLIKTRGQQVTLSCSPISGHRSVSWYQQTPGQGLQFLFEYFSETQRNKGNFPGRFSGRQFSNSRSEMNVSTLELGDSALYLCASSLVQPGDLRGYTFGSGTRLTVV.

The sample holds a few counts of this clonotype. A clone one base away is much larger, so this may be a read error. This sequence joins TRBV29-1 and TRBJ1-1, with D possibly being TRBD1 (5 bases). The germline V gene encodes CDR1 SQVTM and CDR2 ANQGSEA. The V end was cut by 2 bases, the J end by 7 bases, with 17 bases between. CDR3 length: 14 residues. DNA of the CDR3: TGCAGCGTTGAAACATACGTCAGGGCGGGTGAAGCTTTCTTT. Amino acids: CSVETYVRAGEAFF.

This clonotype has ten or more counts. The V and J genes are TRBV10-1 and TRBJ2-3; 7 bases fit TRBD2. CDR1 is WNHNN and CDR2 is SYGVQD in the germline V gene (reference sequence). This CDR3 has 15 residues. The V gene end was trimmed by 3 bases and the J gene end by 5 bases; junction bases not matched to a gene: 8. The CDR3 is CASSEGGSGKDTQYF. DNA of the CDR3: TGCGCCAGCAGTGAAGGCGGGAGTGGTAAAGATACGCAGTATTTT.

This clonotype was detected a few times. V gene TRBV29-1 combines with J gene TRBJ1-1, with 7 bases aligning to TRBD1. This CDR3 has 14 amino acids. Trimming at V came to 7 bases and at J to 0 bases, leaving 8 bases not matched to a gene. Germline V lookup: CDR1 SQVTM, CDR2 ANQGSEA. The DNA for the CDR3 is TGCAGCGCTAGACAGGGACTCATGAACACTGAAGCTTTCTTT. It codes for CSARQGLMNTEAFF.

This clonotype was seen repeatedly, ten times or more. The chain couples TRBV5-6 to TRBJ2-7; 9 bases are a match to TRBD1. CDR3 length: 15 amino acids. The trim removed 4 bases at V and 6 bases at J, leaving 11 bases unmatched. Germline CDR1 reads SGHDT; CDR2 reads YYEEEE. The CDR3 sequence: CASSPRWDRALEQYF. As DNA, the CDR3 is TGTGCCAGCAGCCCCCGTTGGGACAGGGCTCTCGAGCAGTACTTC. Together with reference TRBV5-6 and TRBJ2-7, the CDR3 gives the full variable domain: DAGVTQSPTHLIKTRGQQVTLRCSPKSGHDTVSWYQQALGQGPQFIFQYYEEEERQRGNFPDRFSGHQFPNYSSELNVNALLLGDSALYLCASSPRWDRALEQYFGPGTRLTVT.

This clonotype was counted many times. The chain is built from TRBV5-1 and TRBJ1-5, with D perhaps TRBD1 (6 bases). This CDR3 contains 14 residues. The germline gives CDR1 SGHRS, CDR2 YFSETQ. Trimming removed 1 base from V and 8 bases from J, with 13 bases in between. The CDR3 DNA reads TGCGCCAGCAGCTTGATGGCGGGGGCAGAGCCCCAGCATTTT. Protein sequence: CASSLMAGAEPQHF.

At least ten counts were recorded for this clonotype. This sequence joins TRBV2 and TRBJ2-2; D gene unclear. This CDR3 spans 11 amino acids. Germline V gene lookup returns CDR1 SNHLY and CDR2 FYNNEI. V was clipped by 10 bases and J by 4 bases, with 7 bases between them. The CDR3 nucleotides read TGTGCCATTACTCTCACCGGGGAGCTGTTTTTT. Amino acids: CAITLTGELFF.

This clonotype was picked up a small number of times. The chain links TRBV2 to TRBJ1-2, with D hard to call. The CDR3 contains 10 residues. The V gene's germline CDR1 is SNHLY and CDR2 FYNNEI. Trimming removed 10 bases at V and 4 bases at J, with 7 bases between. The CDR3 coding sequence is TGTGCCACCCTCGGCTATGGCTACACCTTC. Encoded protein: CATLGYGYTF.

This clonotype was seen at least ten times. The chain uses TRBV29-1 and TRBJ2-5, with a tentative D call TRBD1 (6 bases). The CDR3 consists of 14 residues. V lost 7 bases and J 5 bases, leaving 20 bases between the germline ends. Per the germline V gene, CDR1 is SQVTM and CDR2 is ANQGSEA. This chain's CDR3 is CSALPGHPGETQYF. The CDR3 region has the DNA TGCAGCGCGCTCCCGGGACACCCCGGGGAGACCCAGTACTTC.